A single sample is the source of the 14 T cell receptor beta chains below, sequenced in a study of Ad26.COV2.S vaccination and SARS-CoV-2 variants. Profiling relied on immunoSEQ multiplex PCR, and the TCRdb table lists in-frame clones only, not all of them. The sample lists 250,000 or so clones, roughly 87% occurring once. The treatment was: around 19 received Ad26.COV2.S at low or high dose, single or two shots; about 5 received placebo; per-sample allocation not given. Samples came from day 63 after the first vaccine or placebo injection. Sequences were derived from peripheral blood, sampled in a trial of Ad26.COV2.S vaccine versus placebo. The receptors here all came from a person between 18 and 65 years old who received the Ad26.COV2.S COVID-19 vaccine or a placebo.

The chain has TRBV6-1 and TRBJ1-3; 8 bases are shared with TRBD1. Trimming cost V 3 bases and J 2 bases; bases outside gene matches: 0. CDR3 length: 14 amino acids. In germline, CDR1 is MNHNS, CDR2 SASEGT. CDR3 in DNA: TGTGCCAGCAGTGAGACAGGGGCTGGAAACACCATATATTTT. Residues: CASSETGAGNTIYF.

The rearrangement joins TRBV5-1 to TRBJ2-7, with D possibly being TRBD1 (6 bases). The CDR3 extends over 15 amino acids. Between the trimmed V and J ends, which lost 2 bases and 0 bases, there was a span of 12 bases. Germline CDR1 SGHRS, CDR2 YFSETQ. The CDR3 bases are TGCGCCAGCAGCTTAAGGACAGACAACTCCTACGAGCAGTACTTC. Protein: CASSLRTDNSYEQYF.

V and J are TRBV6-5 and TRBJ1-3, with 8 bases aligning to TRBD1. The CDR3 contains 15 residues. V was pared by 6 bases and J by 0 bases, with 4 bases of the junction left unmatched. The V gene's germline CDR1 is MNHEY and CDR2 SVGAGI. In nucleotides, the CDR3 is TGTGCCAGCAGGAGGGACAGGAACTCTGGAAACACCATATATTTT. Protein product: CASRRDRNSGNTIYF.

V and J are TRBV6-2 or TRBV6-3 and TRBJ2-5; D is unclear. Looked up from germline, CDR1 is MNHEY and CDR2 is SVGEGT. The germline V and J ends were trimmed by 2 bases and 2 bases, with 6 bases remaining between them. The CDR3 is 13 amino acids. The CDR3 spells CASSYAFQETQYF. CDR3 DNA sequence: TGTGCCAGCAGTTACGCCTTTCAAGAGACCCAGTACTTC.

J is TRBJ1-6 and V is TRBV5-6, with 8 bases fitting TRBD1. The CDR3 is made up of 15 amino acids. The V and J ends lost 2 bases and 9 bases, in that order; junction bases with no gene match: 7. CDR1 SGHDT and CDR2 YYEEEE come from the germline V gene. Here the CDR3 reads CASSFLGGQASPLHF. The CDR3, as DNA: TGTGCCAGCAGCTTCCTCGGGGGACAGGCTTCACCCCTCCACTTT.

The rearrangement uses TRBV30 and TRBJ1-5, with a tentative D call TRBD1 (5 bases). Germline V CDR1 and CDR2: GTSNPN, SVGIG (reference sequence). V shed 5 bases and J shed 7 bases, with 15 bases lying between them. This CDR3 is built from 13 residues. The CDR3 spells CAWDHGRGQPQHF. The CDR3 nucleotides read TGTGCCTGGGACCATGGGAGGGGACAGCCCCAGCATTTT. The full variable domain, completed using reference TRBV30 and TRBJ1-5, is SQTIHQWPATLVQPVGSPLSLECTVEGTSNPNLYWYRQAAGRGLQLLFYSVGIGQISSEVPQNLSASRPQDRQFILSSKKLLLSDSGFYLCAWDHGRGQPQHFGDGTRLSIL.

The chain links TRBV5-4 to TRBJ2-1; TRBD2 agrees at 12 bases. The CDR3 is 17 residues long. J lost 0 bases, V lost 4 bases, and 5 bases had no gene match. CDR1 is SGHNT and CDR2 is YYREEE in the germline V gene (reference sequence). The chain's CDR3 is CASSRGLAGTSYNEQFF. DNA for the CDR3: TGTGCCAGCAGCCGTGGACTAGCGGGGACCTCCTACAATGAGCAGTTCTTC.

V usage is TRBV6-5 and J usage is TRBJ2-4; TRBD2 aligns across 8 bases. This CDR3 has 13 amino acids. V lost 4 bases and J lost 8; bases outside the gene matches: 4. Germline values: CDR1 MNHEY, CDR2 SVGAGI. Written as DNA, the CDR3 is TGTGCCAGCAGTTCTCCGGGACTAGACATTCAGTACTTC. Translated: CASSSPGLDIQYF.

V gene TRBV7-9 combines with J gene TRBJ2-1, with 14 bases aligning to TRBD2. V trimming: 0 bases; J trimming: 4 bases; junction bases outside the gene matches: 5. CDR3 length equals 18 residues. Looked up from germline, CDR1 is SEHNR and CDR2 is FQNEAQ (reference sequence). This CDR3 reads CASSLAKGLAGAYNEQFF. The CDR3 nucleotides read TGTGCCAGCAGCTTAGCGAAGGGACTAGCGGGGGCTTACAATGAGCAGTTCTTC. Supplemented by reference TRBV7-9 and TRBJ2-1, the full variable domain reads DTGVSQNPRHKITKRGQNVTFRCDPISEHNRLYWYRQTLGQGPEFLTYFQNEAQLEKSRLLSDRFSAERPKGSFSTLEIQRTEQGDSAMYLCASSLAKGLAGAYNEQFFGPGTRLTVL.

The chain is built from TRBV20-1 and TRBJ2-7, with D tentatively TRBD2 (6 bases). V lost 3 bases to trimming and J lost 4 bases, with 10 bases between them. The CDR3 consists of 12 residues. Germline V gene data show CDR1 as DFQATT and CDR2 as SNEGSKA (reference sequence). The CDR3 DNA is TGCAGTGCTAGTACGGGAGAGTACGAGCAGTACGTC. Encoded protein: CSASTGEYEQYV.

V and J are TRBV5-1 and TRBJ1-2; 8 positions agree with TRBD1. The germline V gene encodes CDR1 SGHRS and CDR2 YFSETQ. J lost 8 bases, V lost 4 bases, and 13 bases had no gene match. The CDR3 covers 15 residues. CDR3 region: CASSQSSGTGEGYTF. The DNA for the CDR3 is TGCGCCAGCAGCCAGTCATCCGGGACAGGAGAAGGCTACACCTTC. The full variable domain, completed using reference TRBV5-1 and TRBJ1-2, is KAGVTQTPRYLIKTRGQQVTLSCSPISGHRSVSWYQQTPGQGLQFLFEYFSETQRNKGNFPGRFSGRQFSNSRSEMNVSTLELGDSALYLCASSQSSGTGEGYTFGSGTRLTVV.

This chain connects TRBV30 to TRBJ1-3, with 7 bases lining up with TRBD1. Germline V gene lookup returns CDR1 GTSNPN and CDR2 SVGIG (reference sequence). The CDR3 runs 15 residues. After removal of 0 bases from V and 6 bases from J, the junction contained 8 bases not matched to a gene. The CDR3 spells CAWSVNRGGENTIYF. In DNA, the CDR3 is TGTGCCTGGAGTGTAAACAGGGGTGGTGAAAACACCATATATTTT.

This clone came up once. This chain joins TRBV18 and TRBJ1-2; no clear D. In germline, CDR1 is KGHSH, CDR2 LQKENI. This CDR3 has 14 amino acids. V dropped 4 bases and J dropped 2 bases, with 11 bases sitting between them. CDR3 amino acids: CASSRGTVNYGYTF. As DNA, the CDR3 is TGTGCCAGCTCACGAGGAACAGTCAACTATGGCTACACCTTC.

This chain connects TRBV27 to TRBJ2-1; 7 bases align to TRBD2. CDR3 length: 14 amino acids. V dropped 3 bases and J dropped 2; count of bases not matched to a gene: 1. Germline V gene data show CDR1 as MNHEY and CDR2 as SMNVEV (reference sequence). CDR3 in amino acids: CASSLGTTYNEQFF. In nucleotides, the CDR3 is TGTGCCAGCAGTTTGGGGACTACCTACAATGAGCAGTTCTTC.